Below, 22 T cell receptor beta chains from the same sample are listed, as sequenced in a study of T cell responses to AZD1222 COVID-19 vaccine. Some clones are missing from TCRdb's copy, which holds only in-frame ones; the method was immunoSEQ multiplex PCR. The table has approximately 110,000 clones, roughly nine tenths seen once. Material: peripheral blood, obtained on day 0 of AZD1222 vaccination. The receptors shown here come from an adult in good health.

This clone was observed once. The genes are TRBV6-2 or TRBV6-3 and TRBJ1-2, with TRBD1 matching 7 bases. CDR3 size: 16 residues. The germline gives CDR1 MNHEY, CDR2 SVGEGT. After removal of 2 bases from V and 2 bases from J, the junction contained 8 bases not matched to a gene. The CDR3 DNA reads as TGTGCCAGCAGTTACCTCAGTCAGGGGGTAAACTATGGCTACACCTTC. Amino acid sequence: CASSYLSQGVNYGYTF.

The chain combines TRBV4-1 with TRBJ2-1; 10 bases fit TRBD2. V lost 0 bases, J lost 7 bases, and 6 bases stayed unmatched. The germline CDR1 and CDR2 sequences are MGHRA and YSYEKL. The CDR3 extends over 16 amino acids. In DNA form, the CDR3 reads TGCGCCAGCAGCCAAGAGCTAGCGGGAGTAAGGAATGAGCAGTTCTTC. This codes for CASSQELAGVRNEQFF.

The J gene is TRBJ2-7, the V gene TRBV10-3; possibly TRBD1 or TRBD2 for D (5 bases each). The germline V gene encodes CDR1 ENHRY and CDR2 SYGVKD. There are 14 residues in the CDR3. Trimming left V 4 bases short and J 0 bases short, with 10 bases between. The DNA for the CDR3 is TGTGCCATCAGTGGGGACCGAAGCTCCTACGAGCAGTACTTC. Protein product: CAISGDRSSYEQYF.

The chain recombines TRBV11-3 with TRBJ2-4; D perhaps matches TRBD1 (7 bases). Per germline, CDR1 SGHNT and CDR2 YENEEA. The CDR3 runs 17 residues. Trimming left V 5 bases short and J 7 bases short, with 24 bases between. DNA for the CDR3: TGTGCCAGCAGCCCACGACAGGGTTTGTTTGGAGGGAACATTCAGTACTTC. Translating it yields CASSPRQGLFGGNIQYF.

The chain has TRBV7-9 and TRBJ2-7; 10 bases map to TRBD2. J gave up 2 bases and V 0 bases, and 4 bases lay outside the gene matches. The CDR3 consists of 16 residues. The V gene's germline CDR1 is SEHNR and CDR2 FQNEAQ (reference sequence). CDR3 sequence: CASSLASGGPAYEQYF. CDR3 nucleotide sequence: TGTGCCAGCAGCTTAGCTAGCGGGGGGCCCGCCTACGAGCAGTACTTC.

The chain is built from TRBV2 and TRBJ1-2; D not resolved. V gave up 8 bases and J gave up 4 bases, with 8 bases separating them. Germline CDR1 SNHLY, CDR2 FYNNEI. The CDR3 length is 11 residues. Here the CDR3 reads CASQKSYGYTF. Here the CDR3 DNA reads TGTGCCAGCCAAAAATCCTATGGCTACACCTTC.

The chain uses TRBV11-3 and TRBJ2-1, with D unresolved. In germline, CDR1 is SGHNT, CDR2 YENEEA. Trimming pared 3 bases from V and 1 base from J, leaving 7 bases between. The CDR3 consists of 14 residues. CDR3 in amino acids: CASSFSTSYNEQFF. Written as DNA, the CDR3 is TGTGCCAGCAGCTTCAGTACGTCCTACAATGAGCAGTTCTTC.

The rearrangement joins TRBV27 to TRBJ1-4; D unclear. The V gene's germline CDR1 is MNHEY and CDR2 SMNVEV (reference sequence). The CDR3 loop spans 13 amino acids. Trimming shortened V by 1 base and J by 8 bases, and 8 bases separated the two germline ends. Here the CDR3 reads CASSLFGLEKLFF. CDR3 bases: TGTGCCAGCAGTTTATTTGGGCTGGAAAAACTGTTTTTT.

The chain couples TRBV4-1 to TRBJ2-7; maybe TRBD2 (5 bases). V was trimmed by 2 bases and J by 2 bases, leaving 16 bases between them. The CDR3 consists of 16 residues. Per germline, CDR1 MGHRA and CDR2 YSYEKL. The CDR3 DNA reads TGCGCCAGCAGCCAACCCCTCGGACTTAGACCCTACGAGCAGTACTTC. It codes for CASSQPLGLRPYEQYF.

This CDR3 reads CATSDSFRAGLGETQYF. The CDR3 DNA is TGTGCCACCAGTGATTCTTTCCGGGCAGGGCTAGGGGAGACCCAGTACTTC. V usage is TRBV24-1 and J usage is TRBJ2-5, with D perhaps TRBD1 (5 bases). The CDR3 runs 17 residues. Germline-derived CDR1 and CDR2 are KGHDR and SFDVKD. V dropped 2 bases and J dropped 5 bases, with 20 bases sitting between them.

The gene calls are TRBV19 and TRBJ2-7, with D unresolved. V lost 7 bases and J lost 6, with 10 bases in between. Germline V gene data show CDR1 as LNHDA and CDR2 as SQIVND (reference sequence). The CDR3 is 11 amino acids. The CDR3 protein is CASKAAGEQYF. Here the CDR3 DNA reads TGTGCCAGTAAGGCGGCCGGCGAGCAGTACTTC.

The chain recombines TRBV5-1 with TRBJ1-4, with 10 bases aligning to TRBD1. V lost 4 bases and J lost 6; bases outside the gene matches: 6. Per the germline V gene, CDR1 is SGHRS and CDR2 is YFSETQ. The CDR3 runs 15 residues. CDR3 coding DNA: TGCGCCAGCAGCAGCTCCGGGACAGGGGATGAAAAACTGTTTTTT. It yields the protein CASSSSGTGDEKLFF.

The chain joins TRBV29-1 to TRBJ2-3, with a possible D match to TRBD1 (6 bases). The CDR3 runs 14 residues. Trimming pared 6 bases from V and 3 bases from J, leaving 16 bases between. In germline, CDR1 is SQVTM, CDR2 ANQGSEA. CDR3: CSVYWGPITDTQYF. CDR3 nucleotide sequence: TGCAGCGTATATTGGGGGCCGATTACAGATACGCAGTATTTT.

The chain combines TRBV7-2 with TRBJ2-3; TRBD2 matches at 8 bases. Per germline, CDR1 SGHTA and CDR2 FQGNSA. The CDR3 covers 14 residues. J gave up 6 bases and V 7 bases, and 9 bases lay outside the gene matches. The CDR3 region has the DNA TGTGCCAGCATCCCACGGGGGGGCCACGATACGCAGTATTTT. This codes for CASIPRGGHDTQYF.

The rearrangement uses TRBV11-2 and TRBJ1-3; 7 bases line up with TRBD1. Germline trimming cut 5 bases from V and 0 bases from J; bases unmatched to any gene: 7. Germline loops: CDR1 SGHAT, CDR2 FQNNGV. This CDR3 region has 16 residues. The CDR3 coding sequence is TGTGCCAGCAGCCCCCTGGGACAGAACTCTGGAAACACCATATATTTT. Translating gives CASSPLGQNSGNTIYF.

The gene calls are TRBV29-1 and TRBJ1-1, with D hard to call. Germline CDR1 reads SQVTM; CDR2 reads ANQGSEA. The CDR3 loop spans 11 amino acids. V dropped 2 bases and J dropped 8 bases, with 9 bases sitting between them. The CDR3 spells CSVEKSQEAFF. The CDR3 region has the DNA TGCAGCGTTGAAAAAAGTCAGGAAGCTTTCTTT.

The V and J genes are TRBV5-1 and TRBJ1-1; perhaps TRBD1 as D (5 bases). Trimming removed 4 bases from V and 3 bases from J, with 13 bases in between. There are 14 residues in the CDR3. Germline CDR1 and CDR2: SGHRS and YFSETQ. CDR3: CASSGKGIYTEAFF. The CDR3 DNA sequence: TGCGCCAGCAGCGGGAAGGGGATTTACACTGAAGCTTTCTTT. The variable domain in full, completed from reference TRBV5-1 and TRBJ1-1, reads KAGVTQTPRYLIKTRGQQVTLSCSPISGHRSVSWYQQTPGQGLQFLFEYFSETQRNKGNFPGRFSGRQFSNSRSEMNVSTLELGDSALYLCASSGKGIYTEAFFGQGTRLTVV.

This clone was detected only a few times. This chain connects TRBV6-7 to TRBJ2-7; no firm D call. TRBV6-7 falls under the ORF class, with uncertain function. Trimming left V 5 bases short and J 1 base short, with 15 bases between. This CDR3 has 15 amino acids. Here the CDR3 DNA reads TGTGCCAGCAGTCCTTACCCGGGCAAATCCTACGAGCAGTACTTC. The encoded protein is CASSPYPGKSYEQYF.

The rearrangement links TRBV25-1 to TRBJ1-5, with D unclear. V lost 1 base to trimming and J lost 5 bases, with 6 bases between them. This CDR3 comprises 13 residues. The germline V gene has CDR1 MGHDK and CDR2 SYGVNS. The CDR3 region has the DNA TGTGCCAGCAGTGAATTAGGAGATCAGCCCCAGCATTTT. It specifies CASSELGDQPQHF.

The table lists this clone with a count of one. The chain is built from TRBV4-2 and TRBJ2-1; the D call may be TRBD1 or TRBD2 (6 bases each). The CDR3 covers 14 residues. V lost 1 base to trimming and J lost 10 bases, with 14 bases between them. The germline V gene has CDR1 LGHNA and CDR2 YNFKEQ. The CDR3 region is CASSQGGGLQEQFF. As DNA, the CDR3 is TGTGCCAGCAGCCAAGGAGGGGGACTTCAAGAGCAGTTCTTC.

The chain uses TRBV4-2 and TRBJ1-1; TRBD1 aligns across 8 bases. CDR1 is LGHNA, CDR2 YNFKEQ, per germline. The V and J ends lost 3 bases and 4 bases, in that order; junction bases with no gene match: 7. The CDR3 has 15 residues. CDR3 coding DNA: TGTGCCAGCAGCCAGCAAACAGGGGGTCTCACTGAAGCTTTCTTT. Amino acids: CASSQQTGGLTEAFF.

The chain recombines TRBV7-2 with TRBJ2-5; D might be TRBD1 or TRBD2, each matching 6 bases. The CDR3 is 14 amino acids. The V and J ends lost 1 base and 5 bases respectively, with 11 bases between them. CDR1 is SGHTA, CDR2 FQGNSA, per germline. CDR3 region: CASSLGRGAETQYF. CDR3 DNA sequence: TGTGCCAGCAGCTTAGGAAGGGGGGCGGAGACCCAGTACTTC.